This TCR beta chain was sequenced in a study of blood T cells in healthy people across ages. Whole-study context: Per two T cells, about one barcoded beta molecule was captured through template switching.

Next came a second PCR, run for roughly 6 to 11 cycles, which used a sample-barcoded 5' primer along with a J-beta primer mix. Using its own MiXCR run on the 5' RACE reads, TCRdb lists one record per CDR3 protein. The table shows about 640,000 distinct CDR3 sequences, with approximately 59% occurring only once. The sample providers were healthy Caucasian people from Russia, aged about 6 to 95. Germline assignment: CDR1 DFQATT and CDR2 SNEGSKA (reference sequence). The CDR3 has 13 residues. Trimming removed 4 bases at V and 2 bases at J, with 12 bases between. The chain is built from TRBV20-1 and TRBJ2-7; D is unresolved. Source material: blood. This TCR was recovered from a man aged 55 to 70 in good health. As DNA, the CDR3 is TGCAGTGCTACTCATGGCAGTCCCTACGAGCAGTACTTC. Translated, it gives CSATHGSPYEQYF.